This TCR beta chain was recovered during a study of siplizumab effects on memory and regulatory T cells. It was 85,000 to 100,000 TCR templates that were assayed per sample. Repertoires were generated with immunoSEQ multiplex PCR, while TCRdb's copy carries only in-frame clones and drops some. The data show about 110,000 clones, around 92% seen once. The table lists this clone with a few counts. Its antigen remains unknown. General study findings and limits: Siplizumab significantly reduced alloreactive sequences traceable to unstimulated CD4+ memory cells. Among alloreactive clones, only a minor fraction mapped to unstimulated subsets. Mappable alloreactive CD4+ clones averaged approximately 69% Treg-derived with siplizumab versus less than 30% in controls.

The CDR3 loop spans 15 amino acids. Trimming cost V 4 bases and J 0 bases; bases outside gene matches: 3. Germline CDR1 reads SGHAT; CDR2 reads FQNNGV. The specimen sequenced was Tregs sorted from blood. The rearrangement joins TRBV11-2 to TRBJ1-5, with 7 bases fitting TRBD1. This clonotype was obtained from a human donor in good health. The CDR3 DNA sequence: TGTGCCAGCAGCTCGGGACAGTATAGCAATCAGCCCCAGCATTTT. This translates into CASSSGQYSNQPQHF. The full variable domain, its missing parts supplied by reference TRBV11-2 and TRBJ1-5, is EAGVAQSPRYKIIEKRQSVAFWCNPISGHATLYWYQQILGQGPKLLIQFQNNGVVDDSQLPKDRFSAERLKGVDSTLKIQPAKLEDSAVYLCASSSGQYSNQPQHFGDGTRLSIL.